The clone carrying this T cell receptor beta chain occurred a few times. The target antigen is unknown. This entry comes from a study of vaccination and CD4 T cells after COVID-19. Study at large: Six males and four females, two of them Hispanic, were enrolled as convalescents. For each participant, vaccination comprised two doses of either the BNT162b2 or the mRNA-1273 vaccine. Overlapping spike peptides of SARS-CoV-2, HCoV-NL63, HCoV-OC43 and HCoV-229E were used, and cells were stimulated with them.

Sequencing of DNA taken from cultured CD4+ T cells relied on the Oncomine TCR Beta short-read assay. Genomic DNA extraction was carried out from cultured CD4+ T cells. Each CDR3 protein is one row after TCRdb ran MiXCR on the PCR reads. The profile shows more than 9,000 distinct CDR3 sequences, 38% of them singletons. Treatment of the sample: roughly 10-day PBMC culture with coronavirus spike peptide pools or control peptides (ViraFEST assay). Trimming took off 4 bases at V and 0 bases at J, with 10 bases between the two ends. This CDR3 comprises 15 residues. Germline V gives CDR1 SEHNR, CDR2 FQNEAQ (reference sequence).

The sequencing sample was made of cultured CD4+ T cells from blood. The sequence came from a human donor with COVID-19. The rearrangement uses TRBV7-9 and TRBJ2-4; D remains unclear. CDR3 in amino acids: CASSSPKLAKNIQYF. The CDR3, as DNA: TGTGCCAGCAGCTCCCCGAAGCTAGCCAAAAACATTCAGTACTTC. The full variable domain, its missing parts supplied by reference TRBV7-9 and TRBJ2-4, is DTGVSQNPRHKITKRGQNVTFRCDPISEHNRLYWYRQTLGQGPEFLTYFQNEAQLEKSRLLSDRFSAERPKGSFSTLEIQRTEQGDSAMYLCASSSPKLAKNIQYFGAGTRLSVL.